The present TCR beta chain was sequenced within a study of blood T cells in healthy people across ages. Whole-study results and caveats: Older age coincided with a roughly linear decline in TCR beta diversity per million T cells.

The germline gives CDR1 SGHKS, CDR2 YYEKEE (reference sequence). Trimming took 3 bases from V and 2 from J, leaving 15 bases between them. There are 15 residues in the CDR3. Primed by a sample-barcoded 5' primer and a J-beta primer mix, a second PCR proceeded for about 6 to 11 cycles. All cDNA molecules were each tagged by a template-switch adaptor with 12 random nucleotides. TCRdb recomputed calls from the 5' RACE reads with MiXCR, one row per CDR3 protein. In the table there are 1,300,000 or so distinct CDR3 sequences, approximately 60% of which are singletons. This clonotype was detected only a few times. Antigen: not known.

The TCR sequence derives from a man younger than 35 in good health. The rearrangement uses TRBV5-5 and TRBJ2-7, with D unresolved. The sequencing sample was made of blood. The CDR3 DNA reads as TGTGCCAGCAGCTGGCGAGAGGACCCAACCTACGAGCAGTACTTC. As protein: CASSWREDPTYEQYF.